This T cell receptor beta chain was recorded in a study of blood T cell repertoires in COVID-19. Whole-study context: Spain, Italy and the United States supplied samples that represented acute and convalescent COVID-19. Sample material is recorded as cDNA or gDNA derived from T cells, B-cell-depleted T cells, or PBMCs.

Germline V gene lookup returns CDR1 LNHDA and CDR2 SQIVND (reference sequence). The V segment lost 5 bases and the J segment 3 bases; nucleotides outside the gene matches: 4. CDR3 size: 15 residues. The method was immunoSEQ multiplex PCR; TCRdb's version includes in-frame clones alone and lacks a portion of them. Of 85,000 to 100,000 clones in the sample, 90% were seen once. This TCR was sampled from a man in his fifties or sixties with acute or convalescent COVID-19. Sequenced input: peripheral blood. The rearrangement joins TRBV19 to TRBJ2-2; 9 bases are shared with TRBD2. The chain's CDR3 is CASSFRGGDTGELFF. CDR3 DNA sequence: TGTGCCAGTAGTTTTCGCGGGGGGGACACCGGGGAGCTGTTTTTT.